Following are 22 T cell receptor beta chains from one sample sequenced in a study of shared clonotypes between healthy human individuals. The protocol was immunoSEQ multiplex PCR, while the TCRdb copy is restricted to in-frame clones and leaves out a portion. The sample contains some 1.1 million clones, approximately 77% of which appear only once. Sample: memory CD4+ T cells from PBMCs. Specified subset: CD45RA-negative fraction. The receptors originated from a man aged 18 to 30 in good health. Some clones in this sample may be carry-over from other donors' samples.

This clone was detected only a few times. V is TRBV7-8 and J is TRBJ1-1; TRBD1 might be the D (6 bases). The germline CDR1 and CDR2 sequences are SGHVS and FQNEAQ. Trimming cost V 1 base and J 0 bases, with 12 bases left between them. The CDR3 runs to 16 residues. In DNA form, the CDR3 reads TGTGCCAGCAGCTTAGTTTCCCGGACAGTGAACACTGAAGCTTTCTTT. The encoded protein is CASSLVSRTVNTEAFF.

The gene calls are TRBV4-2 and TRBJ1-2; no reliable D call. Germline CDR1 is LGHNA and CDR2 is YNFKEQ. Trimming stripped 0 bases from V and 3 bases from J, with 8 bases between. The CDR3 is made up of 14 amino acids. The CDR3 DNA follows: TGTGCCAGCAGCCAAGAACACCCTTACTATGGCTACACCTTC. It encodes CASSQEHPYYGYTF.

The gene calls are TRBV5-4 and TRBJ2-6; TRBD1 matches at 9 bases. Germline V CDR1 and CDR2: SGHNT, YYREEE (reference sequence). The ends lost 1 base at V and 4 bases at J; junction bases unmatched: 9. The CDR3 totals 18 residues. CDR3 protein: CASSLMGQGFSGANVLTF. CDR3 nucleotide sequence: TGTGCCAGCAGCTTGATGGGACAGGGATTCTCAGGGGCCAACGTCCTGACTTTC.

The chain uses TRBV9 and TRBJ1-4; D gene ambiguous. Germline V gene sequence: CDR1 SGDLS, CDR2 YYNGEE. The CDR3 has 16 amino acids. V was trimmed by 8 bases and J by 6 bases, leaving 23 bases between them. CDR3 coding DNA: TGTGCCAGAACTACATGTGTCTTCAGAGAGGATGAAAAACTGTTTTTT. This sequence encodes CARTTCVFREDEKLFF.

The genes are TRBV15 and TRBJ2-6, with D hard to call. V lost 3 bases and J 0 bases, leaving 9 bases between the germline ends. This CDR3 is built from 16 residues. Per germline, CDR1 LNHNV and CDR2 YYDKDF (reference sequence). The CDR3 region has the DNA TGTGCCACCAGCAGGAGCTTTAGCTCTGGGGCCAACGTCCTGACTTTC. This translates into CATSRSFSSGANVLTF.

In DNA, the CDR3 is TGTGCCAGCTCCTGGGCAGGTATAGGGTACGAGCAGTACTTC. The encoded protein is CASSWAGIGYEQYF. J is TRBJ2-7 and V is TRBV28; no firm D call. The V gene lost 8 bases and the J gene lost 4 bases, with 18 bases spanning the gap. The CDR3 length is 14 residues. CDR1 MDHEN and CDR2 SYDVKM come from the germline V gene.

To note about this clone: Other DNA sequences in the sample encode the same CDR3. The V and J genes are TRBV7-2 and TRBJ1-5; D perhaps matches TRBD1 (6 bases). Between the trimmed V and J ends, which lost 1 base and 7 bases, there was a span of 14 bases. Germline values: CDR1 SGHTA, CDR2 FQGNSA. This CDR3 has 15 residues. The CDR3 sequence is CASSLVGQGYQPQHF. CDR3 sequence (DNA): TGTGCCAGCAGCTTAGTCGGGCAGGGGTACCAGCCCCAGCATTTT.

This sequence joins TRBV9 and TRBJ1-1; tentative D call: TRBD1 (6 bases). Per germline, CDR1 SGDLS and CDR2 YYNGEE. The V gene lost 0 bases and the J gene lost 0 bases, with 15 bases spanning the gap. This CDR3 comprises 17 residues. The CDR3 loop is CASSVGTGYDLNTEAFF. Here the CDR3 DNA reads TGTGCCAGCAGCGTAGGTACAGGGTATGATCTGAACACTGAAGCTTTCTTT.

The chain carries TRBV7-8 and TRBJ1-4; D is unresolved. The germline V gene encodes CDR1 SGHVS and CDR2 FQNEAQ. The CDR3 has 16 residues. Trimming took off 5 bases at V and 7 bases at J, with 20 bases between the two ends. The CDR3 DNA sequence: TGTGCCAGCAGCAAGAGGGCCTTCCCGGAGGGTGAAAAACTGTTTTTT. It encodes CASSKRAFPEGEKLFF.

This clone has a handful of counts. This chain links TRBV4-1 with TRBJ2-1; 7 bases are shared with TRBD1. CDR1 MGHRA and CDR2 YSYEKL come from the germline V gene. The CDR3 is 15 amino acids. V trimming: 0 bases; J trimming: 4 bases; junction bases outside the gene matches: 3. The CDR3 here is CASSQDRGQYNEQFF. For the CDR3, the DNA is TGCGCCAGCAGCCAAGATAGGGGGCAATACAATGAGCAGTTCTTC.

V usage is TRBV5-4 and J usage is TRBJ2-7; no definite D call. Germline V gives CDR1 SGHNT, CDR2 YYREEE (reference sequence). V was trimmed by 0 bases and J by 7 bases, leaving 11 bases between them. CDR3 size: 13 residues. In DNA form, the CDR3 reads TGTGCCAGCAGCTTGGAGCTGGACGTAGAGCAGTACTTC. Translating it yields CASSLELDVEQYF.

V and J are TRBV5-4 and TRBJ2-5; TRBD2 aligns across 7 bases. Germline V lookup: CDR1 SGHNT, CDR2 YYREEE (reference sequence). The CDR3 sequence is 13 residues long. Germline trimming cut 4 bases from V and 5 bases from J; bases unmatched to any gene: 5. The CDR3 sequence: CASSPREKETQYF. The CDR3 DNA reads as TGTGCCAGCAGCCCGCGGGAGAAGGAGACCCAGTACTTC.

The rearrangement links TRBV6-1 to TRBJ2-3; no clear D gene. The CDR3 consists of 14 residues. Trimming cost V 0 bases and J 4 bases, with 8 bases left between them. Germline lookup yields CDR1 MNHNS and CDR2 SASEGT. The CDR3 reads CASSEAVESDTQYF. CDR3 DNA: TGTGCCAGCAGTGAAGCGGTAGAGTCAGATACGCAGTATTTT.

This chain connects TRBV5-1 to TRBJ1-2, with D possibly matching TRBD1 (6 bases). The CDR3 covers 13 residues. The germline CDR1 and CDR2 sequences are SGHRS and YFSETQ. V lost 4 bases to trimming and J lost 5 bases, with 12 bases between them. As DNA, the CDR3 is TGCGCCAGCAGCAACGGACAGCTTTATGGCTACACCTTC. It encodes CASSNGQLYGYTF.

The table lists this clone with a few counts. The V call is TRBV5-1, the J call TRBJ2-5; 7 nucleotides align to TRBD2. This CDR3 comprises 16 residues. From germline, CDR1 is SGHRS and CDR2 YFSETQ. The junction had 10 bases not matched to a gene; V was cut back by 0 bases and J by 5 bases. The DNA of the CDR3 is TGCGCCAGCAGCTTGGTTGGTAGCGGGCGGCTGGAGACCCAGTACTTC. Its protein product is CASSLVGSGRLETQYF.

The rearrangement links TRBV28 to TRBJ2-1; D ambiguous. V lost 6 bases and J lost 9, with 12 bases in between. The CDR3 length is 12 residues. The germline gives CDR1 MDHEN, CDR2 SYDVKM. CDR3 region: CASSGMTREQFF. CDR3 sequence (DNA): TGTGCCAGCAGCGGAATGACTCGTGAGCAGTTCTTC.

In the case of this clone: Other DNA sequences in the sample encode the same CDR3. This sequence joins TRBV5-1 and TRBJ1-1; TRBD1 matches at 7 bases. There are 13 residues in the CDR3. Germline values: CDR1 SGHRS, CDR2 YFSETQ. V dropped 7 bases and J dropped 6; count of bases not matched to a gene: 9. The CDR3, as DNA: TGCGCCAGCTCCCTTGAGCAGGGGGCTGAAGCTTTCTTT. Residues: CASSLEQGAEAFF.

The chain employs TRBV7-9 and TRBJ1-2; D gene unclear. Trimming stripped 4 bases from V and 0 bases from J, with 3 bases between. CDR3 length equals 12 residues. Germline CDR1 reads SEHNR; CDR2 reads FQNEAQ (reference sequence). The CDR3 DNA sequence: TGTGCCAGCAGCTCGACTAACTATGGCTACACCTTC. Protein sequence: CASSSTNYGYTF.

The chain uses TRBV18 and TRBJ2-1; no reliable D call. Looked up from germline, CDR1 is KGHSH and CDR2 is LQKENI. The CDR3 is 16 amino acids. Trimming removed 2 bases at V and 0 bases at J, with 11 bases between. CDR3 protein: CASSPAQLRSYNEQFF. In DNA, the CDR3 is TGTGCCAGCTCACCAGCCCAACTCCGCTCCTACAATGAGCAGTTCTTC.

The sample holds one count of this clone. The chain has TRBV4-2 and TRBJ2-1, with D tentatively TRBD1 (6 bases). Trimming removed 2 bases from V and 5 bases from J, with 10 bases in between. CDR3 length: 14 amino acids. Germline V CDR1 and CDR2: LGHNA, YNFKEQ. The CDR3 region is CASSQTGSHNEQFF. The CDR3 DNA reads as TGTGCCAGCAGCCAAACAGGGTCCCACAATGAGCAGTTCTTC.

The chain employs TRBV27 and TRBJ2-3; D may be TRBD2 (6 bases). Per germline, CDR1 MNHEY and CDR2 SMNVEV (reference sequence). V lost 4 bases, J lost 5 bases, and 19 bases lay in between. The CDR3 totals 16 residues. CDR3 nucleotide sequence: TGTGCCAGCAGTTCCACGTTAGCGGCCATAAGAGATACGCAGTATTTT. Its protein product is CASSSTLAAIRDTQYF.

The chain employs TRBV6-6 and TRBJ1-4, with 8 bases aligning to TRBD1. This CDR3 comprises 13 residues. V shed 2 bases and J 12 bases; nucleotides not matched to a gene: 5. Per the germline V gene, CDR1 is MNHNY and CDR2 is SVGAGI (reference sequence). CDR3 DNA sequence: TGTGCCAGCAGTTACAGGGACAGGAGGGAACTGTTTTTT. This codes for CASSYRDRRELFF.